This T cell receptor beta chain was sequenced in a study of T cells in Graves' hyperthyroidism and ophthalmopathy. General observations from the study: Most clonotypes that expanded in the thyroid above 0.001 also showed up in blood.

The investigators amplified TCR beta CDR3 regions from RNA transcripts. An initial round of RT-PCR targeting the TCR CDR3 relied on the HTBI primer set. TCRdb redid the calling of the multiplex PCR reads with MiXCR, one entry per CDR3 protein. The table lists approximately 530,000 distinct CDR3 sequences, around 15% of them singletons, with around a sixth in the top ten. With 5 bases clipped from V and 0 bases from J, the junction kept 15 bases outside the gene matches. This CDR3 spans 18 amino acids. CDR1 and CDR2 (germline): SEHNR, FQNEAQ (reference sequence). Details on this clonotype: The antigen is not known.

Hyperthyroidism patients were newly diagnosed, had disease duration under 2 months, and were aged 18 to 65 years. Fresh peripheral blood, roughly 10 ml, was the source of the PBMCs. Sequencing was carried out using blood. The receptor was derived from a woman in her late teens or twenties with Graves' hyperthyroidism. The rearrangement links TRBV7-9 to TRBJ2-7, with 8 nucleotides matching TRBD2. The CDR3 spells CASSPHPGGRGISYEQYF. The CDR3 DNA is TGTGCCAGCAGCCCCCACCCGGGGGGGAGAGGCATCTCCTACGAGCAGTACTTC.